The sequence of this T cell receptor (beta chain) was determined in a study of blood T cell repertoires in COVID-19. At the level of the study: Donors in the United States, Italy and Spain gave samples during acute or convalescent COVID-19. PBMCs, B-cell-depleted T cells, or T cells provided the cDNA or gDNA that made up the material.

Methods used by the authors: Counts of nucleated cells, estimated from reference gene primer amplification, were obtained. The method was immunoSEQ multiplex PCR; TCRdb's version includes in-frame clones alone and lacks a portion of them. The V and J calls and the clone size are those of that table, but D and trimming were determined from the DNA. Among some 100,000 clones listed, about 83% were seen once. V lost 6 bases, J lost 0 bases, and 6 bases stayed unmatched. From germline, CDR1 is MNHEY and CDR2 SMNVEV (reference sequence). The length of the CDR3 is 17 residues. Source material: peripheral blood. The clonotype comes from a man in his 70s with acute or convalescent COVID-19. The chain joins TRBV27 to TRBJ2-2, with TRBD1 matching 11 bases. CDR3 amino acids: CASRSPGQGANTGELFF. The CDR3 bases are TGTGCCAGCAGATCTCCGGGACAGGGGGCGAACACCGGGGAGCTGTTTTTT.